These T cell receptor beta chains were read from a single sample in a study of early T cells in non-severe SARS-CoV-2 infection. TCRdb called the 5' RACE reads again in MiXCR, with one record for every CDR3 protein. The table has tens of thousands of distinct CDR3 sequences, under 15% seen once. The specimen was whole blood. These TCRs come from an adult who was a healthcare worker with PCR-confirmed SARS-CoV-2 infection or an uninfected control (not recorded which). Each CDR3 is given with its conserved first and last residue. Each record gives: clone size, V gene, D gene, CDR3 length, J gene, CDR3 protein, CDR3 DNA. A D gene is named only where the DNA matches it firmly. The size field is filled for only some rows; it gives once, few, many or a size class.

clone_size: once
v_call: TRBV2
d_call: NA
cdr3_length: 15
j_call: TRBJ2-7
cdr3_aa: CASSGGTSPSYEQYF
cdr3_nt: TGTGCCAGCAGTGGGGGTACATCACCCTCCTACGAGCAGTACTTC

clone_size: NA
v_call: TRBV11-1
d_call: NA
cdr3_length: 12
j_call: TRBJ1-2
cdr3_aa: CASSSEGDGYTF
cdr3_nt: TGTGCCAGCAGCTCGGAAGGGGATGGCTACACCTTC

clone_size: many
v_call: TRBV5-4
d_call: NA
cdr3_length: 13
j_call: TRBJ2-5
cdr3_aa: CASSGAPSETQYF
cdr3_nt: TGTGCCAGCAGCGGGGCCCCATCCGAGACCCAGTACTTC

clone_size: NA
v_call: TRBV20-1
d_call: NA
cdr3_length: 13
j_call: TRBJ1-2
cdr3_aa: CSARVVGSYGYTF
cdr3_nt: TGCAGTGCTAGAGTAGTGGGGTCCTATGGCTACACCTTC

clone_size: many
v_call: TRBV20-1
d_call: NA
cdr3_length: 11
j_call: TRBJ1-1
cdr3_aa: CSASPVTEAFF
cdr3_nt: TGCAGTGCTAGCCCAGTCACTGAAGCTTTCTTT

clone_size: NA
v_call: TRBV20-1
d_call: NA
cdr3_length: 14
j_call: TRBJ2-2
cdr3_aa: CSARIGGITGELFF
cdr3_nt: TGCAGTGCTAGAATTGGGGGGATCACCGGGGAGCTGTTTTTT

clone_size: few
v_call: TRBV20-1
d_call: TRBD2
cdr3_length: 16
j_call: TRBJ2-3
cdr3_aa: CSARDDLAGSTDTQYF
cdr3_nt: TGCAGTGCTAGAGATGATTTAGCGGGGAGCACAGATACGCAGTATTTT

clone_size: few
v_call: TRBV27
d_call: NA
cdr3_length: 15
j_call: TRBJ2-1
cdr3_aa: CASSRPDPSYNEQFF
cdr3_nt: TGTGCCAGCAGTCGCCCGGACCCCTCCTACAATGAGCAGTTCTTC

clone_size: many
v_call: TRBV5-1
d_call: TRBD1
cdr3_length: 13
j_call: TRBJ2-1
cdr3_aa: CASRADRINEQFF
cdr3_nt: TGCGCCAGCAGGGCGGACAGGATAAATGAGCAGTTCTTC

clone_size: many
v_call: TRBV29-1
d_call: TRBD1
cdr3_length: 18
j_call: TRBJ2-3
cdr3_aa: CSVEGNLGQGAVADTQYF
cdr3_nt: TGCAGCGTTGAAGGAAACCTCGGACAGGGGGCGGTAGCGGATACGCAGTATTTT

clone_size: many
v_call: TRBV27
d_call: TRBD2
cdr3_length: 17
j_call: TRBJ2-7
cdr3_aa: CASSSTGLAGGVVEQYF
cdr3_nt: TGTGCCAGCAGTTCAACGGGACTAGCGGGAGGAGTGGTTGAGCAGTACTTC

clone_size: many
v_call: TRBV5-4
d_call: TRBD1
cdr3_length: 15
j_call: TRBJ2-5
cdr3_aa: CASSLGQDMKETQYF
cdr3_nt: TGTGCCAGCAGCTTAGGACAGGACATGAAAGAGACCCAGTACTTC

clone_size: NA
v_call: TRBV20-1
d_call: NA
cdr3_length: 14
j_call: TRBJ2-5
cdr3_aa: CSAPRGGAQETQYF
cdr3_nt: TGCAGTGCTCCTAGGGGGGGCGCGCAAGAGACCCAGTACTTC

clone_size: many
v_call: TRBV6-5
d_call: NA
cdr3_length: 13
j_call: TRBJ1-2
cdr3_aa: CASTIGAVGGYTF
cdr3_nt: TGTGCCAGCACTATCGGGGCGGTCGGTGGCTACACCTTC

clone_size: many
v_call: TRBV2
d_call: NA
cdr3_length: 13
j_call: TRBJ2-1
cdr3_aa: CASTSPVLNEQFF
cdr3_nt: TGTGCCAGCACCAGCCCGGTCCTCAATGAGCAGTTCTTC

clone_size: few
v_call: TRBV7-2
d_call: NA
cdr3_length: 13
j_call: TRBJ2-3
cdr3_aa: CASSATGTDTQYF
cdr3_nt: TGTGCCAGCAGCGCCACAGGGACAGATACGCAGTATTTT

clone_size: NA
v_call: TRBV6-5
d_call: TRBD2
cdr3_length: 15
j_call: TRBJ2-1
cdr3_aa: CASRNGLAGAGEQFF
cdr3_nt: TGTGCCAGCAGAAACGGACTAGCGGGAGCGGGTGAGCAGTTCTTC

clone_size: NA
v_call: TRBV10-3
d_call: TRBD1
cdr3_length: 16
j_call: TRBJ1-6
cdr3_aa: CAIRGTGENSYSPLHF
cdr3_nt: TGTGCCATCAGGGGGACAGGGGAAAATTCATATTCACCCCTCCACTTT

clone_size: many
v_call: TRBV20-1
d_call: TRBD1
cdr3_length: 15
j_call: TRBJ1-5
cdr3_aa: CSAINGGGWNQPQHF
cdr3_nt: TGCAGTGCCATCAATGGAGGGGGCTGGAATCAGCCCCAGCATTTT

clone_size: NA
v_call: TRBV29-1
d_call: NA
cdr3_length: 11
j_call: TRBJ2-3
cdr3_aa: CSAAPGTVEYF
cdr3_nt: TGCAGCGCTGCCCCGGGAACAGTGGAGTATTTT

clone_size: few
v_call: TRBV12-3/TRBV12-4
d_call: NA
cdr3_length: 12
j_call: TRBJ2-1
cdr3_aa: CASSPTSNEQFF
cdr3_nt: TGTGCCAGCAGTCCTACTAGCAATGAGCAGTTCTTC

clone_size: many
v_call: TRBV7-9
d_call: NA
cdr3_length: 13
j_call: TRBJ2-7
cdr3_aa: CASSLFSSYEQYF
cdr3_nt: TGTGCCAGCAGCTTATTCTCTTCTTACGAGCAGTACTTC

clone_size: once
v_call: TRBV28
d_call: TRBD1
cdr3_length: 14
j_call: TRBJ1-5
cdr3_aa: CASRTGVLNQPQHF
cdr3_nt: TGTGCCAGCCGGACAGGGGTGCTCAATCAGCCCCAGCATTTT

clone_size: few
v_call: TRBV2
d_call: NA
cdr3_length: 12
j_call: TRBJ2-7
cdr3_aa: CASKTDSYEQYF
cdr3_nt: TGTGCCTCCAAAACTGACTCCTACGAGCAGTACTTC

clone_size: few
v_call: TRBV19
d_call: TRBD2
cdr3_length: 16
j_call: TRBJ2-2
cdr3_aa: CASSLTRGGSHGELFF
cdr3_nt: TGTGCCAGTAGCCTCACTCGGGGGGGCTCACACGGGGAGCTGTTTTTT

clone_size: many
v_call: TRBV4-1
d_call: NA
cdr3_length: 13
j_call: TRBJ1-1
cdr3_aa: CASSQVRNTEAFF
cdr3_nt: TGCGCCAGCAGCCAAGTAAGGAACACTGAAGCTTTCTTT

clone_size: few
v_call: TRBV4-1
d_call: TRBD2
cdr3_length: 16
j_call: TRBJ2-1
cdr3_aa: CASSQPGTSGTNEQFF
cdr3_nt: TGCGCCAGCAGCCAGCCCGGGACTAGCGGAACGAATGAGCAGTTCTTC

clone_size: NA
v_call: TRBV5-1
d_call: NA
cdr3_length: 14
j_call: TRBJ1-5
cdr3_aa: CASSLQGNNQPQHF
cdr3_nt: TGCGCCAGCAGCTTACAGGGAAACAATCAGCCCCAGCATTTT

clone_size: NA
v_call: TRBV30
d_call: NA
cdr3_length: 15
j_call: TRBJ1-5
cdr3_aa: CAWRNGGAGNQPQHF
cdr3_nt: TGTGCCTGGCGGAATGGCGGGGCGGGCAATCAGCCCCAGCATTTT